The T cell receptor beta chain under discussion was sequenced for a study of cytomegalovirus exposure and HLA in healthy donors. At the level of the study: Early released data comprised about 85 million unique TCRs from HLA-typed donors.

Germline V gene data show CDR1 as SEHNR and CDR2 as FQNEAQ (reference sequence). This CDR3 contains 12 residues. V was trimmed by 4 bases and J by 3 bases, leaving 7 bases between them. PCR was performed using 60 Vbeta and 13 Jbeta primers. Method: immunoSEQ multiplex PCR; TCRdb's copy keeps in-frame clones and lacks some. This table has 100,000 or so clones, 13% to 15% appearing once. The chain combines TRBV7-9 with TRBJ2-7; D not resolved. This clonotype originated in a female donor in good health and CMV-seronegative. The specimen sequenced was PBMCs. This CDR3 reads CASSWNSYEQYF. CDR3 coding DNA: TGTGCCAGCAGCTGGAACAGCTACGAGCAGTACTTC.